The source of this T cell receptor beta chain is a study of tumor-infiltrating lymphocytes in localized non-small cell lung cancer. Across the whole study: Some samples were collected after neoadjuvant chemotherapy; smokers, never-smokers and several histologies were included.

Study outcomes and limitations: TCRbeta sequencing showed higher T cell infiltration in tumors than uninvolved lung.

A word on this clone: Antigen specificity is unknown.

Germline lookup yields CDR1 LNHDA and CDR2 SQIVND (reference sequence). The CDR3 contains 15 residues. The V and J ends lost 10 bases and 8 bases respectively, with 23 bases between them. Repertoires were generated with immunoSEQ multiplex PCR, while TCRdb's copy carries only in-frame clones and drops some. Of around 13,000 clones listed, 68% are singletons. Input material: uninvolved lung tissue not adjacent to the tumor. This sequence originates from a human donor with non-small cell lung cancer. The chain is built from TRBV19 and TRBJ1-4; D is perhaps TRBD1 (5 bases). The CDR3: CATRAGRIVKEKLFF. The CDR3 nucleotides read TGTGCCACCCGGGCGGGGCGCATAGTGAAAGAAAAACTGTTTTTT.